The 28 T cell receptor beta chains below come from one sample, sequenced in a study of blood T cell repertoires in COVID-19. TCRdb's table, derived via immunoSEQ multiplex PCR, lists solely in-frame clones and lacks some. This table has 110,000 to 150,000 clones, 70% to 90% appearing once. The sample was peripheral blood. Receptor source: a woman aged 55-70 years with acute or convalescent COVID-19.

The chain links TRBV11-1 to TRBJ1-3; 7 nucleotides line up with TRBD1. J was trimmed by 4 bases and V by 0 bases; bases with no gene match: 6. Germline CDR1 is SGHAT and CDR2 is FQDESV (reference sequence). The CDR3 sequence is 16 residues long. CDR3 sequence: CASSLAPGTEGNTIYF. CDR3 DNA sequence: TGTGCCAGCAGCTTAGCTCCCGGGACAGAAGGAAACACCATATATTTT. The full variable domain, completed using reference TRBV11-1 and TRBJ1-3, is EAEVAQSPRYKITEKSQAVAFWCDPISGHATLYWYRQILGQGPELLVQFQDESVVDDSQLPKDRFSAERLKGVDSTLKIQPAELGDSAMYLCASSLAPGTEGNTIYFGEGSWLTVV.

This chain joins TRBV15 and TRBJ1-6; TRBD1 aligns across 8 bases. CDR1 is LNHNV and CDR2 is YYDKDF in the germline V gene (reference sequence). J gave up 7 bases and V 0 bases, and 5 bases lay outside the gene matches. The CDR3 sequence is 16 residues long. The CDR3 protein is CATSRDKDRVNSPLHF. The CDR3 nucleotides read TGTGCCACCAGCAGAGATAAGGACAGGGTGAATTCACCCCTCCACTTT.

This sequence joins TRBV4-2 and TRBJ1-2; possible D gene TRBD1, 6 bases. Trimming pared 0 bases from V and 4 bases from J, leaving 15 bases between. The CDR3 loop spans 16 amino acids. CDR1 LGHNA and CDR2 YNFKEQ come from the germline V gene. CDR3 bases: TGTGCCAGCAGCCAAGATCAAAGGGGGTACCTCTATGGCTACACCTTC. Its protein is CASSQDQRGYLYGYTF.

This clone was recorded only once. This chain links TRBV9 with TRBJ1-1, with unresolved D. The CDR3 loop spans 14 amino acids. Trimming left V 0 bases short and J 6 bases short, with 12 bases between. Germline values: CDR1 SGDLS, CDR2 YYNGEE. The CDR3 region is CASSVDPASAEAFF. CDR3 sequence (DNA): TGTGCCAGCAGCGTAGATCCAGCCAGCGCTGAAGCTTTCTTT.

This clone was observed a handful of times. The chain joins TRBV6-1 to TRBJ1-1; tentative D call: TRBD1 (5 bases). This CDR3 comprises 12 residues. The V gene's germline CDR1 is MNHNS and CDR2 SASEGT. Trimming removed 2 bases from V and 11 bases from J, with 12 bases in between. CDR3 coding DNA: TGTGCCAGCAGTGAATGGACAAGAGAGGCTTTCTTT. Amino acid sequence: CASSEWTREAFF.

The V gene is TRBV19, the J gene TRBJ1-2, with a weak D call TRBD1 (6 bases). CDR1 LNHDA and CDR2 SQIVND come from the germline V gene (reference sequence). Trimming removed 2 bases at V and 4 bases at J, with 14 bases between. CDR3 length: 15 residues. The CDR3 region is CASSILQGSFYGYTF. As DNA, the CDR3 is TGTGCCAGTAGTATATTACAGGGATCGTTCTATGGCTACACCTTC.

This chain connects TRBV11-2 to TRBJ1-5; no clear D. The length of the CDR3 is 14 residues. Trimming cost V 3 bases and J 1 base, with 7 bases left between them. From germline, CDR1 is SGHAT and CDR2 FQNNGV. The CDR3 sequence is CASSFARSNQPQHF. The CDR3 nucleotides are TGTGCCAGCAGCTTTGCTAGGAGCAATCAGCCCCAGCATTTT.

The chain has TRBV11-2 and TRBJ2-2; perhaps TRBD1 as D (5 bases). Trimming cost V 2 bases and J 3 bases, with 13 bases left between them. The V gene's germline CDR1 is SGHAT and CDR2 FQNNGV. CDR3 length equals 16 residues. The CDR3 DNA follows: TGTGCCAGCAGCTTAAGGGGAATAGGGGACACCGGGGAGCTGTTTTTT. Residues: CASSLRGIGDTGELFF.

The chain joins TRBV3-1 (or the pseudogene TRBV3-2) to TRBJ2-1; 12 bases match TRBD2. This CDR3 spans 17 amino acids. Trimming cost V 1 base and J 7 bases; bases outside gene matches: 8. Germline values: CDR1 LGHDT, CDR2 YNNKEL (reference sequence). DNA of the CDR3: TGTGCCAGCAGCCAAGTAATGTACCTAGCGGGAGGGAATGAGCAGTTCTTC. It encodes CASSQVMYLAGGNEQFF.

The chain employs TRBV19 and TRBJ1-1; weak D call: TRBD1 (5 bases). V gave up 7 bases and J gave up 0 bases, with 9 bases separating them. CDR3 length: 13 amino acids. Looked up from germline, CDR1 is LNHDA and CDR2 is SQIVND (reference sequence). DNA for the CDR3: TGTGCCAGTAAAGGGGAACTGAACACTGAAGCTTTCTTT. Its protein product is CASKGELNTEAFF.

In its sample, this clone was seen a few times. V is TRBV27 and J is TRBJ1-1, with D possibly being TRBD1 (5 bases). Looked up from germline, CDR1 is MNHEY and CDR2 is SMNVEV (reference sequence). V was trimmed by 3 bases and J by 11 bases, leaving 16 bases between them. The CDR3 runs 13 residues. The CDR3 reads CASSLFLGRVAFF. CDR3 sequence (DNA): TGTGCCAGCAGTTTGTTCCTCGGCAGGGTGGCTTTCTTT.

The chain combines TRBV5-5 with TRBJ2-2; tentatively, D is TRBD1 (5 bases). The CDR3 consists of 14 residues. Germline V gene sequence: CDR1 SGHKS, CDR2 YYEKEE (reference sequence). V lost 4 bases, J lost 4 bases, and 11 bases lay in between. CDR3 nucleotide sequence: TGTGCCAGCAGCGGTGAACAGGCCACCGGGGAGCTGTTTTTT. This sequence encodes CASSGEQATGELFF.

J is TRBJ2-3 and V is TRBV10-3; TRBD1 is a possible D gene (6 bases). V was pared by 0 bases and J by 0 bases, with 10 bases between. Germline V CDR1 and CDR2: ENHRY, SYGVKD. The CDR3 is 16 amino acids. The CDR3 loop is CAISESRTASTDTQYF. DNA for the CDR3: TGTGCCATCAGTGAGTCGCGGACAGCGAGCACAGATACGCAGTATTTT.

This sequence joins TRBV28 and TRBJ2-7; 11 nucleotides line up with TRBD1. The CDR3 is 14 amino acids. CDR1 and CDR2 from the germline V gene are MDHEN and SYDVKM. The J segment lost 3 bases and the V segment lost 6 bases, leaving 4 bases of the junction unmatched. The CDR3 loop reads CASRRTGGVYEQYF. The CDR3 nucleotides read TGTGCCAGCAGACGGACAGGGGGCGTCTACGAGCAGTACTTC.

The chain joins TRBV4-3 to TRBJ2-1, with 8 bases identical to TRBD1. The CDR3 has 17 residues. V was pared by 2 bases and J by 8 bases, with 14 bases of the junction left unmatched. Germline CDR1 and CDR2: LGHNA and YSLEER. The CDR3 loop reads CASSQRTGTGGWDEQFF. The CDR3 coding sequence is TGCGCCAGCAGCCAAAGAACCGGGACAGGAGGTTGGGATGAGCAGTTCTTC.

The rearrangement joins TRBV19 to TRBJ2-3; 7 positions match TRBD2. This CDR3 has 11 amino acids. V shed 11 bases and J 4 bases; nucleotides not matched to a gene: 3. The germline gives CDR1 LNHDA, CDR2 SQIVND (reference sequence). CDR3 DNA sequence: TGTGCCCCCGGGGGGTCAGATACGCAGTATTTT. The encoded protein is CAPGGSDTQYF.

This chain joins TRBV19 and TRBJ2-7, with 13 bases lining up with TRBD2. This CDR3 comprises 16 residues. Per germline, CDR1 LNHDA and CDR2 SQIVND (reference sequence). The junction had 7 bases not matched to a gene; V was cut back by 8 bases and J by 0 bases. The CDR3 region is CASGWTSGGPSYEQYF. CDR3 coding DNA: TGTGCCAGTGGATGGACTAGCGGGGGACCCTCCTACGAGCAGTACTTC.

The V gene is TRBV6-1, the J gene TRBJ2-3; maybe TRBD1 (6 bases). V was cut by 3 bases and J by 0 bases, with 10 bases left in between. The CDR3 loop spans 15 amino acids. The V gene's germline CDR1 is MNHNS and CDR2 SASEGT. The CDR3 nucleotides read TGTGCCAGCAGTGATGAGGACAGAAGCACAGATACGCAGTATTTT. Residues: CASSDEDRSTDTQYF.

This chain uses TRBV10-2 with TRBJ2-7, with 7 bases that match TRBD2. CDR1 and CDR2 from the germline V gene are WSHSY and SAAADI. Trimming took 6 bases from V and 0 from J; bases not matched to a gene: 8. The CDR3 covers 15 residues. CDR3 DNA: TGCGCCAGCAGACTGCGGGGGTCGAGCTCCTACGAGCAGTACTTC. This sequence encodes CASRLRGSSSYEQYF.

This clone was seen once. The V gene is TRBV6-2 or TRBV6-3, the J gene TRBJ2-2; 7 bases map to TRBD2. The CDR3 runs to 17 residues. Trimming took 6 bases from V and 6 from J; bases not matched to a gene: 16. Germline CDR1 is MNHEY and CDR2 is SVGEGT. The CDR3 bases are TGTGCCAGCAGCCCGGGACTACAACCACTAGACGCCGGGGAGCTGTTTTTT. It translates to CASSPGLQPLDAGELFF.

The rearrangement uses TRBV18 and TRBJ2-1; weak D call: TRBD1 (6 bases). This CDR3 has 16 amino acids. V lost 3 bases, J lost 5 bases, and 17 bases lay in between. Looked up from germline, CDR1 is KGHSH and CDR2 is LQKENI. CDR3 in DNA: TGTGCCAGCTCACCCAACGGACAGTTTCAACACAATGAGCAGTTCTTC. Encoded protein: CASSPNGQFQHNEQFF.

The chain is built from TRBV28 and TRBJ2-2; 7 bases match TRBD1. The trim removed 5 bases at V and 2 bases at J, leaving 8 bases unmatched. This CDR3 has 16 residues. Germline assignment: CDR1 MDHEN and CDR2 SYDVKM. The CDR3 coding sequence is TGTGCCAGCAGTCTCCCGGGACAGACAAACACCGGGGAGCTGTTTTTT. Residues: CASSLPGQTNTGELFF.

CDR3 sequence reads: CAISATGNTGELFF. CDR3 nucleotides: TGTGCCATCAGTGCTACAGGGAACACCGGGGAGCTGTTTTTT. The J gene is TRBJ2-2, the V gene TRBV10-3; D is possibly TRBD1 (5 bases). Germline CDR1 reads ENHRY; CDR2 reads SYGVKD. This CDR3 is 14 amino acids long. V was trimmed by 4 bases and J by 1 base, leaving 7 bases between them.

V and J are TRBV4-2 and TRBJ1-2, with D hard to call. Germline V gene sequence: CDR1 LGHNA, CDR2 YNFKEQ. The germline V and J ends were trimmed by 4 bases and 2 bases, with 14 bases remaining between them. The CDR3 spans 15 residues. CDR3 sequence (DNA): TGTGCCAGCAGCCCCCCGGGGAGAGAGAACTATGGCTACACCTTC. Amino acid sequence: CASSPPGRENYGYTF.

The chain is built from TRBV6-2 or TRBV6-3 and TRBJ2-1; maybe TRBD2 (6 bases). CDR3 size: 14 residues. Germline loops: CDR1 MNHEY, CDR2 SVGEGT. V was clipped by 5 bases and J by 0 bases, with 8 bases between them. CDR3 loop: CASSPGSSYNEQFF. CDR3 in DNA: TGTGCCAGCAGTCCCGGGAGCTCCTACAATGAGCAGTTCTTC.

CDR3: CASSLGDTSYEQYF. DNA of the CDR3: TGCGCCAGCAGCTTGGGAGACACCTCCTACGAGCAGTACTTC. The chain couples TRBV5-1 to TRBJ2-7; D unresolved. Trimming took 0 bases from V and 0 from J, leaving 7 bases between them. Germline-derived CDR1 and CDR2 are SGHRS and YFSETQ. The CDR3 loop spans 14 amino acids.

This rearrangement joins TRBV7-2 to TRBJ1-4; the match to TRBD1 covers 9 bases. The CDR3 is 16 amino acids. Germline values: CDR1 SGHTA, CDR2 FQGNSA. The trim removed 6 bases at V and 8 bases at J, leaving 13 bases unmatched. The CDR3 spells CASSMNTGGEGEKLFF. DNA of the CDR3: TGTGCCAGCAGTATGAACACAGGGGGCGAAGGAGAAAAACTGTTTTTT.

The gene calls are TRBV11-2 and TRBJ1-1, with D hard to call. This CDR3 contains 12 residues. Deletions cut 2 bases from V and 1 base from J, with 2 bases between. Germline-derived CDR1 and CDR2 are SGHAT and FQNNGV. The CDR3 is CASSLRNTEAFF. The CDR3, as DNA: TGTGCCAGCAGCTTACGGAACACTGAAGCTTTCTTT.